The TCR beta chain under discussion was sequenced for a study of blood T cell repertoires in COVID-19. Study-wide context: The United States, Italy and Spain were the sources of the acute and convalescent COVID-19 samples. From T cells, B-cell-depleted T cells, or PBMCs came the material, which was cDNA or gDNA.

Clones were read by immunoSEQ multiplex PCR, and TCRdb kept only the in-frame ones, dropping some. Of some 450,000 clones in the sample, 80% to 90% were seen once. This clone turned up a few times. Recruited during active infection, patients (from Seattle) were subsequently followed longitudinally. The CDR3 loop spans 16 amino acids. With 1 base clipped from V and 9 bases from J, the junction kept 11 bases outside the gene matches. Germline V gene data show CDR1 as MNHEY and CDR2 as SMNVEV (reference sequence). The J gene is TRBJ2-1, the V gene TRBV27; 8 positions agree with TRBD2. The sample comprised peripheral blood. The TCR comes from a man in his late teens or twenties with COVID-19, enrolled during active disease. The CDR3 sequence: CASSLWGTSKGLEQFF. For the CDR3, the DNA is TGTGCCAGCAGTTTATGGGGGACTAGTAAAGGTCTTGAGCAGTTCTTC.